These 12 T cell receptor beta chains were sequenced from one sample in a study of T cells after yellow fever vaccination. TCRdb reprocessed the 5' RACE reads with MiXCR, giving one entry per CDR3 protein. The sample has tens of thousands of distinct CDR3 sequences, over 9.5% seen once. Sequencing was performed on PBMCs, either bulk or a sorted T-cell subset (CD4+, CD8+, memory, or dextramer-sorted; not recorded which), taken roughly 14 days after the first yellow fever vaccination. These TCRs come from a man aged 18 to 35 who received the YFV17D yellow fever vaccine.

At least ten counts were recorded for this clonotype. The gene calls are TRBV4-2 and TRBJ1-5; D is unresolved. This CDR3 contains 15 residues. Trimming stripped 0 bases from V and 2 bases from J, with 8 bases between. The germline V gene encodes CDR1 LGHNA and CDR2 YNFKEQ. CDR3 sequence (DNA): TGTGCCAGCAGCCAAGATTGGAGGGGCAATCAGCCCCAGCATTTT. This sequence encodes CASSQDWRGNQPQHF.

This clonotype was seen repeatedly, ten times or more. The V gene is TRBV18, the J gene TRBJ2-5; unclear D gene. The V end was cut by 8 bases, the J end by 3 bases, with 7 bases between. The germline gives CDR1 KGHSH, CDR2 LQKENI. The CDR3 spans 11 residues. Here the CDR3 DNA reads TGTGCCAGCAGCCCTAAAGAGACCCAGTACTTC. Translated, it gives CASSPKETQYF.

In its sample, this clonotype was seen many times. The chain combines TRBV7-2 with TRBJ1-1; D is unresolved. The germline gives CDR1 SGHTA, CDR2 FQGNSA. CDR3 size: 14 residues. V was cut by 2 bases and J by 1 base, with 8 bases left in between. The CDR3 region is CASSLPRPNTEAFF. The CDR3 DNA reads TGTGCCAGCAGCTTACCACGGCCGAACACTGAAGCTTTCTTT.

This clonotype was seen at least ten times. This sequence joins TRBV20-1 and TRBJ1-2; TRBD1 matches 7 bases. This CDR3 comprises 14 residues. Germline trimming cut 6 bases from V and 4 bases from J; bases unmatched to any gene: 11. CDR1 and CDR2 (germline): DFQATT, SNEGSKA (reference sequence). The CDR3 is CSAPTFDRAYGYTF. The CDR3 DNA reads as TGCAGTGCACCGACCTTTGACAGGGCCTATGGCTACACCTTC.

This clonotype was seen repeatedly, ten times or more. The chain links TRBV11-2 to TRBJ1-6; maybe TRBD1 (5 bases). Trimming took 0 bases from V and 10 from J, leaving 10 bases between them. The CDR3 runs to 14 residues. Germline lookup yields CDR1 SGHAT and CDR2 FQNNGV. The CDR3: CASSLDRVFSPLHF. In DNA form, the CDR3 reads TGTGCCAGCAGCTTAGACAGGGTTTTCTCACCCCTCCACTTT.

This clonotype was seen at least ten times. The chain recombines TRBV6-1 with TRBJ1-2; 11 bases line up with TRBD1. The CDR3 extends over 16 amino acids. Germline lookup yields CDR1 MNHNS and CDR2 SASEGT. Trimming took 6 bases from V and 4 from J; bases not matched to a gene: 10. CDR3 sequence reads: CASSGQGAYMTYGYTF. The CDR3 nucleotides are TGTGCCAGCAGCGGACAGGGGGCTTATATGACCTATGGCTACACCTTC.

At least ten counts were recorded for this clonotype. The chain employs TRBV29-1 and TRBJ1-5; D possibly corresponds to TRBD1 (6 bases). V was trimmed by 0 bases and J by 7 bases, leaving 10 bases between them. The CDR3 has 13 amino acids. The germline gives CDR1 SQVTM, CDR2 ANQGSEA. CDR3 region: CSVEEGGGQPQHF. CDR3 nucleotides: TGCAGCGTTGAAGAAGGGGGTGGGCAGCCCCAGCATTTT.

Concerning this clonotype: A much larger clone sits a single nucleotide away, making a read error possible. The rearrangement joins TRBV5-5 to TRBJ2-2; the D gene is possibly TRBD2 (6 bases). Germline CDR1 SGHKS, CDR2 YYEKEE (reference sequence). This CDR3 comprises 16 residues. Between the trimmed V and J ends, which lost 4 bases and 1 base, there was a span of 14 bases. CDR3 loop: CASSGRIVGNTGELFF. CDR3 in DNA: TGTGCCAGCAGCGGGAGGATAGTGGGGAACACCGGGGAGCTGTTTTTT.

The J gene is TRBJ2-7, the V gene TRBV4-3; a possible D gene is TRBD1 (6 bases). V was clipped by 5 bases and J by 6 bases, with 20 bases between them. Germline V lookup: CDR1 LGHNA, CDR2 YSLEER. This CDR3 spans 15 amino acids. In nucleotides, the CDR3 is TGCGCCAGCAGCGGCAGCATGGGCAGGGGTGCCGAGCAGTACTTC. Its translation: CASSGSMGRGAEQYF.

This chain connects TRBV7-3 to TRBJ2-5; the D call may be TRBD1 or TRBD2 (5 bases each). Trimming pared 3 bases from V and 1 base from J, leaving 6 bases between. This CDR3 comprises 13 residues. Germline loops: CDR1 SGHTA, CDR2 FQGTGA. The CDR3 region has the DNA TGTGCCAGCAGCTTGGGACGCCAAGAGACCCAGTACTTC. This sequence encodes CASSLGRQETQYF.

The table lists this clonotype with many counts. The V call is TRBV4-3, the J call TRBJ1-4, with 8 bases fitting TRBD1. The junction had 6 bases not matched to a gene; V was cut back by 0 bases and J by 6 bases. Germline V gene lookup returns CDR1 LGHNA and CDR2 YSLEER. CDR3 length: 16 amino acids. CDR3 DNA sequence: TGCGCCAGCAGCCAAGATCGTACAGGGGGGTATGAAAAACTGTTTTTT. Amino acids: CASSQDRTGGYEKLFF.

In the case of this clonotype: A much larger clone sits a single nucleotide away, making a read error possible. The chain couples TRBV4-1 to TRBJ1-2; TRBD1 matches at 8 bases. Per the germline V gene, CDR1 is MGHRA and CDR2 is YSYEKL. CDR3 length equals 14 residues. The CDR3 loop reads CASSRDRGNYCYTF. CDR3 DNA sequence: TGCGCCAGCAGCCGAGACAGGGGAAACTATTGCTACACCTTC.